This TCR beta chain was captured by sequencing in a study of blood T cells in healthy people across ages. Through a sample-barcoded 5' primer and a J-beta primer mix, a second PCR was run for roughly 6 to 12 cycles. Tagging of each cDNA molecule was performed by a template-switch adaptor with 12 random nucleotides. A single record per CDR3 protein comes from TCRdb applying MiXCR to the 5' RACE reads. This sample has hundreds of thousands of distinct CDR3 sequences, with about 21% found just once. A remark on this clonotype: What it recognizes is unknown.

The study, taken as a whole, reports: Strong correlation linked observed beta diversity and percent naive T cells. Naive CD4+ cell counts and diversity both ran higher in long-lived than in aged donors.

What was sequenced was blood. The source of this sequence is a man between 70 and 80 years old in good health.

In DNA form, the CDR3 reads TGTGCCAGCAGCGCCTTAGCGGGAGTCGGGAACGAGCAGTACTTC. Encoded protein: CASSALAGVGNEQYF. V and J are TRBV7-2 and TRBJ2-5, with 9 positions matching TRBD2. The DNA matches TRBJ2-7 better at its end, which makes the J call doubtful. CDR3 length equals 15 residues. Germline-derived CDR1 and CDR2 are SGHTA and FQGNSA.